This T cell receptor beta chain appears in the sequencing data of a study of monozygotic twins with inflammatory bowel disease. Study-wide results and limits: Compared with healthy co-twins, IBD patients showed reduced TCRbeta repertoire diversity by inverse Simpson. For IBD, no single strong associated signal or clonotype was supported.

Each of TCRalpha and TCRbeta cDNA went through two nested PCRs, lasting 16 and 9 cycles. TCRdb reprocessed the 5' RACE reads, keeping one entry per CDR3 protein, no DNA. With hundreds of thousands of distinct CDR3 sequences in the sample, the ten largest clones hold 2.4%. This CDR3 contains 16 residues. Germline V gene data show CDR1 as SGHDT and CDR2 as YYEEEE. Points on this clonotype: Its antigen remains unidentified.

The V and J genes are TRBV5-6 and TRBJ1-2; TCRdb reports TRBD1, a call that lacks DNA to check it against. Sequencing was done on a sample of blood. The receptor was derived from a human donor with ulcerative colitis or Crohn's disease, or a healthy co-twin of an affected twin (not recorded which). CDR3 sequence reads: CASSRGTGGLRDGYTF.